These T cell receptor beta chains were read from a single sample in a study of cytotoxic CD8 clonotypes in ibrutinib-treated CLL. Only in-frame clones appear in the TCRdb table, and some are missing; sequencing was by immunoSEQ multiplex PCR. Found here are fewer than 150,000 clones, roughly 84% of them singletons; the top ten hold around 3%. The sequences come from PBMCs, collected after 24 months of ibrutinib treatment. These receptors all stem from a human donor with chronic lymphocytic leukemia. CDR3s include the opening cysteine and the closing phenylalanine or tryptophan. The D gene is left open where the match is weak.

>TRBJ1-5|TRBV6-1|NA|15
CASSELGRGNQPQHF
TGTGCCAGCAGTGAATTGGGCAGGGGAAATCAGCCCCAGCATTTT
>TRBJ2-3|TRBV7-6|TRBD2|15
CASSFGAGGTDTQYF
TGTGCCAGCAGCTTTGGAGCGGGGGGCACAGATACGCAGTATTTT
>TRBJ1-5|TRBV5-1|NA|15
CASSLESASNQPQHF
TGCGCCAGCAGCTTGGAGTCAGCTAGCAATCAGCCCCAGCATTTT
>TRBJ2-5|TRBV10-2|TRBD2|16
CASTGLAGGQQETQYF
TGCGCCAGCACCGGACTAGCGGGGGGGCAGCAAGAGACCCAGTACTTC
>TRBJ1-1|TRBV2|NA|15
CASSDEVTISTEAFF
TGTGCCAGCAGTGATGAGGTGACAATCAGCACTGAAGCTTTCTTT
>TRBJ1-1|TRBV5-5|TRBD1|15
CASSSSRDRGTEAFF
TGTGCCAGCAGCTCGAGCAGGGACAGGGGCACTGAAGCTTTCTTT
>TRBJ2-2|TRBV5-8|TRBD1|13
CATDRRNTGELFF
TGTGCCACGGACAGGAGGAACACCGGGGAGCTGTTTTTT
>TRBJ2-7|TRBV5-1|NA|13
CASSLLGQHEQYF
TGCGCCAGCAGCTTGCTCGGACAACACGAGCAGTACTTC
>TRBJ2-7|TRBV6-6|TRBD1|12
CASSDRGYEQYF
TGTGCCAGCAGCGACAGGGGGTACGAGCAGTACTTC
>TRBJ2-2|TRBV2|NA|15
CASSEEQGWTGELFF
TGTGCCAGCAGTGAGGAGCAGGGTTGGACCGGGGAGCTGTTTTTT
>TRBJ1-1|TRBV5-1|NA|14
CASSLGGLNTEAFF
TGCGCCAGCAGCTTGGGGGGTTTGAACACTGAAGCTTTCTTT
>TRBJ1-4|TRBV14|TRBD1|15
CASSGPDRVHEKLFF
TGTGCCAGCAGCGGACCGGACAGGGTACATGAAAAACTGTTTTTT
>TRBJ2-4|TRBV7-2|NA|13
CASGSRAKNIQYF
TGTGCCAGCGGTTCTAGGGCCAAAAACATTCAGTACTTC
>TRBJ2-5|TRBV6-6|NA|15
CASSYGATERETQYF
TGTGCCAGCAGTTACGGTGCTACGGAACGGGAGACCCAGTACTTC
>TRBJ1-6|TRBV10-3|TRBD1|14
CAIRGGTGDSPLHF
TGTGCCATCAGGGGGGGGACAGGGGATTCACCCCTCCACTTT